This T cell receptor beta chain was profiled in a study of regulatory and conventional T cells in RAG deficiency. General study findings and limits: Control T-cell subsets had markedly higher Shannon entropy and lower Simpson indices than RAG-deficient patients. Sorted Omenn CD25-high CD127-low cells may not be bona fide Tregs. Omenn patients showed >80% Treg-Tconv overlap and shorter CDR3 lengths.

Measured with immunoSEQ multiplex PCR; TCRdb has only the in-frame clones, and not every one. The table includes tens of thousands of clones, around 89% detected once. Note on this clone: Its antigen is not known.

V was clipped by 5 bases and J by 2 bases; unmatched bases: 5. Germline CDR1 reads MNHEY; CDR2 reads SVGAGI. CDR3 size: 15 residues. This same sample was also taken into another study, of regulatory T cells. That work states: The PCR used 52 TRBV and 13 TRBJ primers.

The clonotype was recovered from a human donor in good health. The chain combines TRBV6-5 with TRBJ2-3; 9 bases agree with TRBD1. The specimen was CD8+ T cells sorted from blood. The CDR3 protein is CASSQDRGSTDTQYF. The CDR3, as DNA: TGTGCCAGCAGTCAGGACAGGGGATCCACAGATACGCAGTATTTT.